What follows are 10 T cell receptor beta chains derived from one specimen sequenced in a study of graft-versus-host responses after intestinal transplantation. TCRdb keeps only in-frame clones here, not all; method: immunoSEQ multiplex PCR. Of some 7,000 clones in the sample, around 26% were seen once. The input for sequencing was alloreactive CD4+ T cells from a mixed lymphocyte reaction culture, taken before intestinal transplant. Subset: CFSE-low proliferating T cells sorted from roughly six-day pre-transplant mixed lymphocyte reaction (GvH or HvG direction). The receptors derive from a human patient who received an intestinal transplant.

V and J are TRBV28 and TRBJ2-7; either TRBD1 or TRBD2 may supply D (5 bases each). CDR1 is MDHEN and CDR2 is SYDVKM in the germline V gene. This CDR3 has 13 residues. V was shortened by 6 bases and J by 1 base, with 10 bases between the two germline ends. The CDR3 DNA reads TGTGCCAGCAGCGAGGGGCCGTCCTACGAGCAGTACTTC. This sequence encodes CASSEGPSYEQYF.

The chain has TRBV7-3 and TRBJ2-1; 10 nucleotides align to TRBD2. The V and J ends lost 5 bases and 6 bases, in that order; junction bases with no gene match: 10. The CDR3 loop spans 16 amino acids. Germline-derived CDR1 and CDR2 are SGHTA and FQGTGA. The CDR3, as DNA: TGTGCCAGCAGCGTCACGGGGCTAGCGGGAGTCAATGAGCAGTTCTTC. As protein: CASSVTGLAGVNEQFF. Full variable domain (rest looked up from reference TRBV7-3 and TRBJ2-1): GAGVSQTPSNKVTEKGKYVELRCDPISGHTALYWYRQSLGQGPEFLIYFQGTGAADDSGLPNDRFFAVRPEGSVSTLKIQRTERGDSAVYLCASSVTGLAGVNEQFFGPGTRLTVL.

A few counts support this clone. The chain employs TRBV7-3 and TRBJ1-4; 7 bases agree with TRBD1. V was clipped by 2 bases and J by 5 bases; unmatched bases: 5. From germline, CDR1 is SGHTA and CDR2 FQGTGA. There are 15 residues in the CDR3. The DNA for the CDR3 is TGTGCCAGCAGCTTACAGGGACAGCCGAATGAAAAACTGTTTTTT. Its translation: CASSLQGQPNEKLFF.

This clone is classed as medium-sized. The CDR3 DNA sequence: TGTGCCAGCAGCCCCAGAACAGCAACTAATGAAAAACTGTTTTTT. Its protein is CASSPRTATNEKLFF. The chain uses TRBV7-9 and TRBJ1-4; no definite D call. CDR3 length: 15 residues. V was pared by 5 bases and J by 0 bases, with 10 bases between. The germline gives CDR1 SEHNR, CDR2 FQNEAQ (reference sequence). Complete variable domain (other parts from reference TRBV7-9 and TRBJ1-4): DTGVSQNPRHKITKRGQNVTFRCDPISEHNRLYWYRQTLGQGPEFLTYFQNEAQLEKSRLLSDRFSAERPKGSFSTLEIQRTEQGDSAMYLCASSPRTATNEKLFFGSGTQLSVL.

J is TRBJ2-7 and V is TRBV6-8; the match to TRBD1 covers 7 bases. The CDR3 runs to 13 residues. Trimming cost V 6 bases and J 3 bases; bases outside gene matches: 5. Germline loops: CDR1 MNHGY, CDR2 SAAAGT. The CDR3 bases are TGTGCCAGCAGAGGTACAGGGGTCTACGAGCAGTACTTC. It translates to CASRGTGVYEQYF.

The rearrangement uses TRBV30 and TRBJ1-6; D not certain. CDR1 and CDR2 (germline): GTSNPN, SVGIG (reference sequence). There are 15 residues in the CDR3. V lost 5 bases and J 11 bases, leaving 22 bases between the germline ends. In DNA, the CDR3 is TGTGCCTGGGGCCTTTTGGCAACTACATCCACACCCCTCCACTTT. Translating it yields CAWGLLATTSTPLHF.

In its sample, this clone was seen a few times. The CDR3 bases are TGTGCCAGCAGTTATGGACAGGGGAGCTATGGCTACACCTTC. Residues: CASSYGQGSYGYTF. The rearrangement joins TRBV6-6 to TRBJ1-2, with 9 bases identical to TRBD1. This CDR3 is built from 14 residues. Germline loops: CDR1 MNHNY, CDR2 SVGAGI (reference sequence). V lost 3 bases and J lost 4; bases outside the gene matches: 3.

For this clone: At one boundary the junction diverges from the germline segment, which might be a read error. The sample contains more than one DNA sequence encoding this CDR3. The chain employs TRBV6-1 and TRBJ2-7; D is perhaps TRBD1 (5 bases). The CDR3 runs to 13 residues. Germline V lookup: CDR1 MNHNS, CDR2 SASEGT. Here the CDR3 reads CASRGTGVYEQYF. The CDR3 nucleotides read TGCGCCAGCAGAGGTACAGGAGTCTACGAGCAGTACTTC.

This clone turned up a few times. The chain links TRBV6-5 to TRBJ2-1, with 14 bases lining up with TRBD2. V trimming: 7 bases; J trimming: 5 bases; junction bases outside the gene matches: 4. Germline V gene lookup returns CDR1 MNHEY and CDR2 SVGAGI. The length of the CDR3 is 15 residues. The CDR3 DNA is TGTGCCAGCATTTCGGGACTAGCGGGAGACAATGAGCAGTTCTTC. This encodes CASISGLAGDNEQFF.

Only a few counts were recorded for this clone. The chain links TRBV5-6 to TRBJ2-7; D is perhaps TRBD1 or TRBD2 (6 bases each). This CDR3 comprises 15 residues. Germline V lookup: CDR1 SGHDT, CDR2 YYEEEE. The V gene lost 2 bases and the J gene lost 3 bases, with 15 bases spanning the gap. CDR3 residues: CASSFYRGPRYEQYF. CDR3 coding DNA: TGTGCCAGCAGCTTCTATCGGGGGCCCCGCTACGAGCAGTACTTC.